The rows below give T cell receptor beta chains drawn from one sample of a study of blood T cell repertoires in COVID-19. Here immunoSEQ multiplex PCR was the method, and the copy in TCRdb shows in-frame clones only, minus some. The data hold about 73,000 clones, with over 80% observed a single time. The sample taken for sequencing was peripheral blood. These receptors all come from a man aged 80 or over with active or convalescent COVID-19. Each CDR3 is given with its conserved first and last residue.

CDR3 | V
CASSPTTGFEQYF | TRBV12-3/TRBV12-4
CASSLWSEQYF | TRBV5-5
CASSYARVNDNEQFF | TRBV6-6
CASSPLRGTGELFF | TRBV5-1
CASRQERNTGELFF | TRBV6-4
CASSLRVAGGNDEQYF | TRBV11-3
CASTWDRNYGYTF | TRBV6-5
CASSENRGVNTEAFF | TRBV7-2
CASSFFAVNTEAFF | TRBV11-2
CASSARTGGGTGELFF | TRBV5-1
CAWSAGDLTQYF | TRBV30
CASSLVITGGKNTEAFF | TRBV5-6
CASSEEGQVPYNEQFF | TRBV5-1
CASSLGRYEQYF | TRBV6-2/TRBV6-3
CASSQRGPRTDTQYF | TRBV14
CASSIPAGGTYNEQFF | TRBV19
CASSQGTAEGIRFF | TRBV4-3
CASSRGDRDRGNQPQHF | TRBV6-6
CASSEMGAGDGYTF | TRBV2
CAWSVNRGGYGYTF | TRBV30
CASGGNYGYTF | TRBV19
CASSATGRDTQYF | TRBV5-6